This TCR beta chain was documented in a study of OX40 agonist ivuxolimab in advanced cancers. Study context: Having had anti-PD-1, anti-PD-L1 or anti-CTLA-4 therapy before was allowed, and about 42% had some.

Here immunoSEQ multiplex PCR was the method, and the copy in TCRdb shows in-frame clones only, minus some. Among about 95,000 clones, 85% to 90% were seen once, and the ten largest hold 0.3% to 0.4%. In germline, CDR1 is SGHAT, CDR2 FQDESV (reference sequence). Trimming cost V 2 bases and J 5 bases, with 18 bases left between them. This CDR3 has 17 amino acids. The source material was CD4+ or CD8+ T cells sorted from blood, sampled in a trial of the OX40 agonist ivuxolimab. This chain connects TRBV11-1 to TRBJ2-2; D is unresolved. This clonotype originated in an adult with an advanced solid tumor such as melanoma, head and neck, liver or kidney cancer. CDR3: CASSLRSSLVYTGELFF. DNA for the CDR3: TGTGCCAGCAGCTTAAGGTCCTCGTTAGTTTATACCGGGGAGCTGTTTTTT.